This T cell receptor (beta chain) stems from a study of blood T cell repertoires in COVID-19. Study in general: T cells, B-cell-depleted T cells, or PBMCs provided the cDNA or gDNA that served as material.

Original processing methods: Quantification of nucleated cells was approximated via reference gene primer amplification. Sequencing was performed with immunoSEQ multiplex PCR; in TCRdb, only in-frame clones are kept and a portion is missing. The V and J calls and clone size are taken from that table; D and trimming were inferred from the DNA. Altogether some 300,000 clones are present, around 90% being singletons, with the ten largest covering roughly 1%. Trimming stripped 2 bases from V and 3 bases from J, with 13 bases between. Germline CDR1 is SQVTM and CDR2 is ANQGSEA. The CDR3 consists of 14 residues.

The chain combines TRBV29-1 with TRBJ1-1; D is perhaps TRBD1 (5 bases). Sample: peripheral blood. The sequence was obtained from a woman between 35 and 50 years old with COVID-19, enrolled during active disease. The DNA for the CDR3 is TGCAGCGTTGAAAGGGGCATCCAGGACACTGAAGCTTTCTTT. It is translated as CSVERGIQDTEAFF.